The entry below gives a single T cell receptor beta chain sequence along with its context. Antigen unknown. These data come from a study of cytomegalovirus exposure and HLA in healthy donors. The wider study: About 200 million T cells yielded 100 million to 130 million unique TCR beta sequences, as an earlier analysis found. General observations from the study: The authors listed 150 to 200 TCR beta chains as cytomegalovirus-associated.

The PCR made use of 60 Vbeta and 13 Jbeta primers. In the original processing: About 80 million unique TCR beta chains, some 9.9 million of them shared, were counted by a later analysis. The assay was immunoSEQ multiplex PCR, and TCRdb's table has in-frame clones only and misses some. The DNA gave D and trimming, while V, J and clone size come from that table. This sample has approximately 100,000 clones, with roughly 75% found just once. V lost 1 base, J lost 3 bases, and 6 bases stayed unmatched. The germline gives CDR1 SEHNR, CDR2 FQNEAQ (reference sequence). This CDR3 is 15 amino acids long. This TCR was sampled from a male donor in good health and CMV-seropositive. The rearrangement uses TRBV7-9 and TRBJ2-7; 7 bases line up with TRBD1. The sample was PBMCs. CDR3 coding DNA: TGTGCCAGCAGCTTAGTTGCGACAGGGCTCTACGAGCAGTACTTC. This sequence encodes CASSLVATGLYEQYF.